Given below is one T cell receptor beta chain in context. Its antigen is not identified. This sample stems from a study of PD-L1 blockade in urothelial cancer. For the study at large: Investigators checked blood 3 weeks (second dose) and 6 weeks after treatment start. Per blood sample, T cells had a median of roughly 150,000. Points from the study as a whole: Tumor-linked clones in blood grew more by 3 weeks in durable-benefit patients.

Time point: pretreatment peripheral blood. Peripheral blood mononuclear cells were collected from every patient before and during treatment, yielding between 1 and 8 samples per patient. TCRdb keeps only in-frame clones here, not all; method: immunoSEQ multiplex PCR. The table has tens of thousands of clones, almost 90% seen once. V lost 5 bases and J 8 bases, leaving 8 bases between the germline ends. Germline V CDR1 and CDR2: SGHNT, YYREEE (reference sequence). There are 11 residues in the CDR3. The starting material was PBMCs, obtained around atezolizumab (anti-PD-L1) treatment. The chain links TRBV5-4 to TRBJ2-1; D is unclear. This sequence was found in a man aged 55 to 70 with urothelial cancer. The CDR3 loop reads CASSYSDEQFF. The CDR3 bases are TGTGCCAGCAGTTATTCGGATGAGCAGTTCTTC. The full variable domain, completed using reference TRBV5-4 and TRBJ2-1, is ETGVTQSPTHLIKTRGQQVTLRCSSQSGHNTVSWYQQALGQGPQFIFQYYREEENGRGNFPPRFSGLQFPNYSSELNVNALELDDSALYLCASSYSDEQFFGPGTRLTVL.